The TCR beta chain described here comes from a study of human T cells and chemical hapten exposure. This clonotype has more than one count but fewer than ten. The time point denotes: patch test 1, 2 weeks after DPC sensitization. This sample's treatment: therapeutic diphenylcyclopropenone sensitization with weekly scalp DPC. RNA extraction used unfractionated whole blood as the source of total RNA. Germline lookup yields CDR1 MGHRA and CDR2 YSYEKL. The CDR3 sequence is 17 residues long. The junction had 9 bases not matched to a gene; V was cut back by 2 bases and J by 5 bases. TCRdb re-called the RACE reads with MiXCR, one entry per CDR3 protein. The repertoire has fewer than 500,000 distinct CDR3 sequences, approximately 5.1% of them found once; the top ten carry around 2%.

Specimen: whole blood, collected in connection with sensitization to the hapten diphenylcyclopropenone (DPC). The receptor comes from a woman between 50 and 59 years old with alopecia areata. Some clones in this sample may be carry-over from other donors' samples. V gene TRBV4-1 combines with J gene TRBJ2-3; 11 bases agree with TRBD1. Here the CDR3 reads CASSQSVDRGLIDTQYF. CDR3 nucleotide sequence: TGCGCCAGCAGCCAAAGCGTGGACAGGGGGCTTATAGATACGCAGTATTTT.